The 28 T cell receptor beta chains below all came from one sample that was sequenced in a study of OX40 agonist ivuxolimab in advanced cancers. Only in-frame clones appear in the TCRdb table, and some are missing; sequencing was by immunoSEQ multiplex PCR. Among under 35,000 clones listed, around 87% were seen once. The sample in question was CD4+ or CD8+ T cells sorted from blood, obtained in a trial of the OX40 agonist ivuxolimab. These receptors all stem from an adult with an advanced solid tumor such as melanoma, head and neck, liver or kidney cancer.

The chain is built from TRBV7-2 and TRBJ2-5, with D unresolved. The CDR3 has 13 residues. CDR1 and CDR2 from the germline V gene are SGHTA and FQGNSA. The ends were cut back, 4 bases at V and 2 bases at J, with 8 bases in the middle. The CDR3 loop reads CASSSVRQETQYF. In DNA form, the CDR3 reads TGTGCCAGCAGCTCGGTCCGGCAAGAGACCCAGTACTTC.

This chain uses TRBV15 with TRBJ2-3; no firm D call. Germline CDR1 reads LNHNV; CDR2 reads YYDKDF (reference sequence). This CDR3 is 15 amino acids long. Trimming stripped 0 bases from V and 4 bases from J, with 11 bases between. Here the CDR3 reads CATSRDHGPADTQYF. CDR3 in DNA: TGTGCCACCAGCAGAGATCATGGGCCCGCAGATACGCAGTATTTT.

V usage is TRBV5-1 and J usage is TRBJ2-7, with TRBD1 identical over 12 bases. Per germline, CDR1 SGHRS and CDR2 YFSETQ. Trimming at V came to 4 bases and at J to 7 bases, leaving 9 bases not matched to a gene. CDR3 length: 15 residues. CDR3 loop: CASSPPGQGASEQYF. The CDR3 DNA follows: TGCGCCAGCAGCCCCCCGGGACAGGGGGCAAGTGAGCAGTACTTC. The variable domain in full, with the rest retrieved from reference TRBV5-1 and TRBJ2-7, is KAGVTQTPRYLIKTRGQQVTLSCSPISGHRSVSWYQQTPGQGLQFLFEYFSETQRNKGNFPGRFSGRQFSNSRSEMNVSTLELGDSALYLCASSPPGQGASEQYFGPGTRLTVT.

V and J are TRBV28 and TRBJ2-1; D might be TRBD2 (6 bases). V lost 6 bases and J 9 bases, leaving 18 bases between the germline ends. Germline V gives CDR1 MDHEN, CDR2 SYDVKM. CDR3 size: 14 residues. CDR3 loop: CASSRRGGYGEQFF. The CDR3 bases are TGTGCCAGCAGCAGGAGGGGCGGATATGGTGAGCAGTTCTTC. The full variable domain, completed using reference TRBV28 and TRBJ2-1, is DVKVTQSSRYLVKRTGEKVFLECVQDMDHENMFWYRQDPGLGLRLIYFSYDVKMKEKGDIPEGYSVSREKKERFSLILESASTNQTSMYLCASSRRGGYGEQFFGPGTRLTVL.

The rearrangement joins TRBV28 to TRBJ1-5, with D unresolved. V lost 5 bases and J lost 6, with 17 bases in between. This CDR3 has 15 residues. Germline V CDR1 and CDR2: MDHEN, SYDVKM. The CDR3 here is CASSPLNRGSQPQHF. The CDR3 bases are TGTGCCAGCAGTCCCCTAAACCGGGGAAGTCAGCCCCAGCATTTT.

CDR3 loop: CASSSASGSYDEQYF. The CDR3 nucleotides read TGTGCCAGCAGCTCAGCTAGCGGGAGCTATGACGAGCAGTACTTC. This rearrangement joins TRBV5-4 to TRBJ2-7; TRBD2 aligns across 10 bases. The length of the CDR3 is 15 residues. Trimming took 3 bases from V and 5 from J; bases not matched to a gene: 8. Germline values: CDR1 SGHNT, CDR2 YYREEE (reference sequence).

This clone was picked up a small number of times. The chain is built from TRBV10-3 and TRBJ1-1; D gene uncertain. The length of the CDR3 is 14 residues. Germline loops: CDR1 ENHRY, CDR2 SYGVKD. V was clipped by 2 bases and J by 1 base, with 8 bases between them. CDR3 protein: CAISERLQNTEAFF. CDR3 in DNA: TGTGCCATCAGTGAGCGGTTGCAGAACACTGAAGCTTTCTTT.

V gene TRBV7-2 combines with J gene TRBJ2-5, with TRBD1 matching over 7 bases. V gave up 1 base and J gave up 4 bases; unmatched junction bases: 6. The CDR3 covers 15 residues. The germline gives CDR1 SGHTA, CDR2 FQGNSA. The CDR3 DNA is TGTGCCAGCAGCTTAGGACAGGGAAGCAGAGAGACCCAGTACTTC. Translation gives CASSLGQGSRETQYF. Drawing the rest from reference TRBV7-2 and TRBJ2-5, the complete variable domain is GAGVSQSPSNKVTEKGKDVELRCDPISGHTALYWYRQSLGQGLEFLIYFQGNSAPDKSGLPSDRFSAERTGGSVSTLTIQRTQQEDSAVYLCASSLGQGSRETQYFGPGTRLLVL.

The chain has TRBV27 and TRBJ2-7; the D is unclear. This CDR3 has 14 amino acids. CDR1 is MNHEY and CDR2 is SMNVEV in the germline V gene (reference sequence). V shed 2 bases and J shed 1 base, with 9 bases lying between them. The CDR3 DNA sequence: TGTGCCAGCAGTTTACGGTGGACGTCCTACGAGCAGTACTTC. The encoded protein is CASSLRWTSYEQYF.

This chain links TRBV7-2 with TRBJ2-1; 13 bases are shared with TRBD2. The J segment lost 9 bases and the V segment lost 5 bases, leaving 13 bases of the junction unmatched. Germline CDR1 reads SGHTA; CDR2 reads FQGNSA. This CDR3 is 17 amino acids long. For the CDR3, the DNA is TGTGCCAGCAGCCCAAGGTTTCGACTAGCGGGAGGAGGTGAGCAGTTCTTC. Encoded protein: CASSPRFRLAGGGEQFF. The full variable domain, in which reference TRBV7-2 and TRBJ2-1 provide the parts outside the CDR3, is GAGVSQSPSNKVTEKGKDVELRCDPISGHTALYWYRQSLGQGLEFLIYFQGNSAPDKSGLPSDRFSAERTGGSVSTLTIQRTQQEDSAVYLCASSPRFRLAGGGEQFFGPGTRLTVL.

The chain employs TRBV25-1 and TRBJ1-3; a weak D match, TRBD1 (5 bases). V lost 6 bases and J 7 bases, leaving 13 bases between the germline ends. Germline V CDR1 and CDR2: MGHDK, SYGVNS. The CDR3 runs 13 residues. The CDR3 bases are TGTGCCAGCAGGCTGGGATGGGGGAACACCATATATTTT. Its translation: CASRLGWGNTIYF.

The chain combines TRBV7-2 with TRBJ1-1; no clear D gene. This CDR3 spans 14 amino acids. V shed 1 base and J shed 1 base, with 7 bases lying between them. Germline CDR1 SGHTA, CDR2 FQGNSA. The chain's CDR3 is CASSLGRTNTEAFF. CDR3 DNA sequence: TGTGCCAGCAGCTTAGGCAGAACGAACACTGAAGCTTTCTTT.

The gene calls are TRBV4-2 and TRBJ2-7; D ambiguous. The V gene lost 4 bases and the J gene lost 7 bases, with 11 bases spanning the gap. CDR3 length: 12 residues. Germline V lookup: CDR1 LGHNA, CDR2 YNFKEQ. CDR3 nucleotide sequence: TGTGCCAGCAGCCGCAAGGGTGGGGAGCAGTACTTC. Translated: CASSRKGGEQYF.

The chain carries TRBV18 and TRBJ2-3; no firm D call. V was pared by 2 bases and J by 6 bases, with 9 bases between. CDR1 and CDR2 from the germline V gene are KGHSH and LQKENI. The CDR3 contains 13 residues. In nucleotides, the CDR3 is TGTGCCAGCTCACCAGGGATCGAGGATACGCAGTATTTT. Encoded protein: CASSPGIEDTQYF.

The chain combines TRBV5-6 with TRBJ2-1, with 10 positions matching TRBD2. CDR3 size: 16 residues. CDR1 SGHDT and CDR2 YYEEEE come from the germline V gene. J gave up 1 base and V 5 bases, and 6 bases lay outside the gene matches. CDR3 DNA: TGTGCCAGCAGTCTCTTTAGCGGGAGGTCCTACAATGAGCAGTTCTTC. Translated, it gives CASSLFSGRSYNEQFF.

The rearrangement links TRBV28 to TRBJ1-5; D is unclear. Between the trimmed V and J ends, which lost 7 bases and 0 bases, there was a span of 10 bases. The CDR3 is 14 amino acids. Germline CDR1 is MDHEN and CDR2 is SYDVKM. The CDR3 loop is CASTSSYSNQPQHF. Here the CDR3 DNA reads TGTGCCAGCACATCGTCGTATAGCAATCAGCCCCAGCATTTT.

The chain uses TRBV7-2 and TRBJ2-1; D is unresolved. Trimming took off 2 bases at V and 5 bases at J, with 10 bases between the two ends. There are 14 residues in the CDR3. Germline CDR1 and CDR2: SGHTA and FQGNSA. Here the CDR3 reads CASSLRRSDNEQFF. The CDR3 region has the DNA TGTGCCAGCAGCTTAAGGAGATCGGACAATGAGCAGTTCTTC.

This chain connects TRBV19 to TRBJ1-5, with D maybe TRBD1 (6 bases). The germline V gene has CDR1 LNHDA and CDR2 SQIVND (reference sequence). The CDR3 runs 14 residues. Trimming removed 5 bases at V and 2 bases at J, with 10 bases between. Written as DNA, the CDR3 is TGTGCCAGTAGTCAGGGGATAGGCAATCAGCCCCAGCATTTT. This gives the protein CASSQGIGNQPQHF.

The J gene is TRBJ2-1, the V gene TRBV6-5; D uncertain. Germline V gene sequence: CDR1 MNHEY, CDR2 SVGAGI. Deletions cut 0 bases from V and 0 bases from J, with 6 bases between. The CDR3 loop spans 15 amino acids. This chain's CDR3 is CASSYSWTSYNEQFF. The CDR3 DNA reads TGTGCCAGCAGTTACTCGTGGACCTCCTACAATGAGCAGTTCTTC.

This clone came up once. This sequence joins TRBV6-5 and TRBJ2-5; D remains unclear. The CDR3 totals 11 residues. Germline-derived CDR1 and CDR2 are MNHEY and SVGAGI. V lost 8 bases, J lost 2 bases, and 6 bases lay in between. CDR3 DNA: TGTGCCAGCGCCTTACAAGAGACCCAGTACTTC. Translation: CASALQETQYF.

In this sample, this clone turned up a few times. For the CDR3, the DNA is TGTGCCAGCAGTTTATCGGGGCAGGCGACCAGCCAGCCCCAGCATTTT. This translates into CASSLSGQATSQPQHF. This chain links TRBV28 with TRBJ1-5; possibly TRBD1 for D (5 bases). Germline CDR1 reads MDHEN; CDR2 reads SYDVKM. The CDR3 covers 16 residues. Between the trimmed V and J ends, which lost 1 base and 7 bases, there was a span of 17 bases. Filled out from reference TRBV28 and TRBJ1-5, the complete variable domain reads DVKVTQSSRYLVKRTGEKVFLECVQDMDHENMFWYRQDPGLGLRLIYFSYDVKMKEKGDIPEGYSVSREKKERFSLILESASTNQTSMYLCASSLSGQATSQPQHFGDGTRLSIL.

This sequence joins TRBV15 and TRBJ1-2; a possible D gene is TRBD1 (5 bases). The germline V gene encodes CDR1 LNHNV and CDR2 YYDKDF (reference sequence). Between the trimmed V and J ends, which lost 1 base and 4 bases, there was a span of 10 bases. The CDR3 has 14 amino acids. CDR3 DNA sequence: TGTGCCACCAGCAGAGGGGACCGCGGCTATGGCTACACCTTC. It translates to CATSRGDRGYGYTF.

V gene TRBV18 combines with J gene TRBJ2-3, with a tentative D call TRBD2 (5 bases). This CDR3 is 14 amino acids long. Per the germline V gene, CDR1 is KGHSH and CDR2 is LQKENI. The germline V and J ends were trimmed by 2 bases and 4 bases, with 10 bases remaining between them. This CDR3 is CASSPEAGADTQYF. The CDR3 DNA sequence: TGTGCCAGCTCACCAGAGGCCGGGGCAGATACGCAGTATTTT.

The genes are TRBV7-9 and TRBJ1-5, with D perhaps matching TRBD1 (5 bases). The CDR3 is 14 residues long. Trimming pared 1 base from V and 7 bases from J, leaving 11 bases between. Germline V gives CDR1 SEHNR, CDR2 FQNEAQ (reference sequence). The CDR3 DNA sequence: TGTGCCAGCAGCTTAGGGTCAGGGAACCAGCCCCAGCATTTT. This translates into CASSLGSGNQPQHF.

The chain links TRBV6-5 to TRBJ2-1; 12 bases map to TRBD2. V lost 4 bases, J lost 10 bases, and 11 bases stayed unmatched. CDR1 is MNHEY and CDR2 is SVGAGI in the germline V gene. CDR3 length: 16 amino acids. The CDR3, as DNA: TGTGCCAGCAGTTCTTTCGGACTAGCGGGAAAGATGGAGCAGTTCTTC. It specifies CASSSFGLAGKMEQFF.

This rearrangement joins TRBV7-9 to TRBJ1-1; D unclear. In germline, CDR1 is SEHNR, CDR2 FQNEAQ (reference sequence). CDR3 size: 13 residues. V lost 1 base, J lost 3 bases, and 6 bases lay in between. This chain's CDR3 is CASSLDPHTEAFF. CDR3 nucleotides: TGTGCCAGCAGCTTAGATCCACACACTGAAGCTTTCTTT.

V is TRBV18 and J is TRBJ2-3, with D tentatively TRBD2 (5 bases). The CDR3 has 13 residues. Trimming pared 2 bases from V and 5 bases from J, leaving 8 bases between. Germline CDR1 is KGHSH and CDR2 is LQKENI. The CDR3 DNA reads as TGTGCCAGCTCACCAAGCGGTGGAGATACGCAGTATTTT. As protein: CASSPSGGDTQYF.

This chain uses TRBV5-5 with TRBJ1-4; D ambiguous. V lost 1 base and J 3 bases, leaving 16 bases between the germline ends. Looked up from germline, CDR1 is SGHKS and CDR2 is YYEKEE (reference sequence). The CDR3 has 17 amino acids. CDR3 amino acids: CASSLLPGQAANEKLFF. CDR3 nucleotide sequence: TGTGCCAGCAGCTTGCTTCCGGGCCAGGCGGCTAATGAAAAACTGTTTTTT.